This T cell receptor beta chain was identified during a study of PD-1 blockade in classical Hodgkin lymphoma. Brentuximab vedotin exposure varied, and every patient relapsed after autologous stem cell transplantation. V gave up 5 bases and J gave up 1 base; unmatched junction bases: 6. The germline V gene has CDR1 LNHDA and CDR2 SQIVND (reference sequence). The CDR3 totals 15 residues. Here immunoSEQ multiplex PCR was the method, and the copy in TCRdb shows in-frame clones only, minus some. This sample yields about 41,000 clones, of which over 60% are seen a single time; 20% to 25% belongs to the top ten.

This clonotype originated in a human donor with classical Hodgkin lymphoma. The input for sequencing was peripheral blood mononuclear cells (PBMCs), taken at baseline. The V gene is TRBV19, the J gene TRBJ2-7; the match to TRBD1 covers 9 bases. The CDR3 here is CASSLGTGLSYEQYF. The CDR3 DNA reads as TGTGCCAGTAGTCTCGGGACAGGGTTATCCTACGAGCAGTACTTC.